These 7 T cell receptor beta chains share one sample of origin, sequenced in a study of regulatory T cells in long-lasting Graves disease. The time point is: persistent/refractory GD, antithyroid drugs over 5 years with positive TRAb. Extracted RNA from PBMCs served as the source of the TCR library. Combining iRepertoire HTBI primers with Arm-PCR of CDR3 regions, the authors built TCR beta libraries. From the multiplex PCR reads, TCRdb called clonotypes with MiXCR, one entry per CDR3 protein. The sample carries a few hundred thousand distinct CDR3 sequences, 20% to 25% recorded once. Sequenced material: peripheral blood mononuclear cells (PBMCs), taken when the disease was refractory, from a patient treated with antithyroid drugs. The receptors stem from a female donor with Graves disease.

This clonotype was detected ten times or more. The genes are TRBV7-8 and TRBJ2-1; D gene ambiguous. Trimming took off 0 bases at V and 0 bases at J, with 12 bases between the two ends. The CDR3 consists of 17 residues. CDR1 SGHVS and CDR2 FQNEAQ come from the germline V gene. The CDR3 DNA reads TGTGCCAGCAGCTTAGCCGTAATAGTTAGCTCCTACAATGAGCAGTTCTTC. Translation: CASSLAVIVSSYNEQFF.

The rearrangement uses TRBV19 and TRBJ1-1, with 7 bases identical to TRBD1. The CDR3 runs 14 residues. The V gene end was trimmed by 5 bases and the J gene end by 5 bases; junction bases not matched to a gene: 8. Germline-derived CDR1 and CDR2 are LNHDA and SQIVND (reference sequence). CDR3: CASSPTGRSTEAFF. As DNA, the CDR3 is TGTGCCAGTAGTCCGACAGGGAGGTCAACTGAAGCTTTCTTT.

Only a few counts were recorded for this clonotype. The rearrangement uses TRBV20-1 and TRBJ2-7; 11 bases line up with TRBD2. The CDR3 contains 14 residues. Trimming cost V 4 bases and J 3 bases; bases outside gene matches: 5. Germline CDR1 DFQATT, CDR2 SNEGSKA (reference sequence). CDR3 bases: TGCAGTGCTATTCGTAGCGGGAGGGACTACGAGCAGTACTTC. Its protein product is CSAIRSGRDYEQYF.

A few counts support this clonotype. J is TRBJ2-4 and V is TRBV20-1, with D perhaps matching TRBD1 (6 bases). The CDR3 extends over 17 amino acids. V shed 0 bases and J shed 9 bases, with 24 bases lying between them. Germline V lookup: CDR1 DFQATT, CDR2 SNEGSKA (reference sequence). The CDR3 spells CSARDKDSPGLGCIQYF. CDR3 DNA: TGCAGTGCTAGAGATAAGGACAGTCCGGGCCTTGGTTGCATTCAGTACTTC.

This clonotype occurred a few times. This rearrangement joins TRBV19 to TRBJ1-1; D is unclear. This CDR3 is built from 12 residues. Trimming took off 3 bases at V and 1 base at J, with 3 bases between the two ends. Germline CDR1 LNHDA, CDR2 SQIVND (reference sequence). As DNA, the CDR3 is TGTGCCAGTAGTATCCGGAACACTGAAGCTTTCTTT. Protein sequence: CASSIRNTEAFF.

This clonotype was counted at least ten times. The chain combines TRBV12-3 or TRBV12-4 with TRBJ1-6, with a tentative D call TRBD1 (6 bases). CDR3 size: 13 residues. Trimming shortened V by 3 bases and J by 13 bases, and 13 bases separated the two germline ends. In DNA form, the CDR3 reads TGTGCCAGCAGTTTGGGCAGGGGATCTCCCCTCCACTTT. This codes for CASSLGRGSPLHF.

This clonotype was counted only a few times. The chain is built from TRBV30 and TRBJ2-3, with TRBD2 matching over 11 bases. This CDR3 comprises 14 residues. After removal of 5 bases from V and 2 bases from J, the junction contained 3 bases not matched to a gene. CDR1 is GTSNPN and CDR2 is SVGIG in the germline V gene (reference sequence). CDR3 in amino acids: CAWSLAGVTDTQYF. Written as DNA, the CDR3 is TGTGCCTGGTCACTAGCGGGAGTCACAGATACGCAGTATTTT.